The clone carrying this T cell receptor beta chain turned up a few times. Its antigen is unidentified. This record belongs to a study of T-cell memory formation after mild COVID-19. MiXCR was run by TCRdb on the 5' RACE reads, yielding one entry per CDR3 protein. The repertoire holds roughly 250,000 distinct CDR3 sequences, 16% seen once, with around 21% in the top ten. The CDR3 has 14 amino acids. In germline, CDR1 is SNHLY, CDR2 FYNNEI. The junction had 0 bases not matched to a gene; V was cut back by 1 base and J by 1 base. Study conclusions and caveats: Clones contracting over day 15 to 85 were CD4/CD8 balanced, with later expanders leaning CD4+. Clones which contracted sat mainly in CM and EM if CD4+, and in EMRA if CD8+.

Sequencing was done on a sample of PBMCs or a T cell subset sorted from them (not recorded which). The sequence was collected from a man between 18 and 35 years old who had mild COVID-19 (a few samples of this study predate the infection). Cell type and time point are not known. The chain joins TRBV2 to TRBJ1-1, with TRBD1 identical over 7 bases. Here the CDR3 reads CASSEGDRNTEAFF. For the CDR3, the DNA is TGTGCCAGCAGTGAAGGGGACAGGAACACTGAAGCTTTCTTT.